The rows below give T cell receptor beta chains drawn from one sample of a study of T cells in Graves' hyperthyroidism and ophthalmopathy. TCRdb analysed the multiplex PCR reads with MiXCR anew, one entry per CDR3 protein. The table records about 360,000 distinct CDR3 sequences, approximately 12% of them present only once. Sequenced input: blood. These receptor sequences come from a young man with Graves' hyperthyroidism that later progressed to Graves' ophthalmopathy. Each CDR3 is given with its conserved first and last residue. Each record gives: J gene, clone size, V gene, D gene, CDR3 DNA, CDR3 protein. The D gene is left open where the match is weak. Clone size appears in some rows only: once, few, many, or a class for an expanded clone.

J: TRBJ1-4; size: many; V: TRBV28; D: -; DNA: TGTGCCAGCAGTTTATCGAACAGCTGGTTGGGAAAACTGTTTTTT; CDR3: CASSLSNSWLGKLFF
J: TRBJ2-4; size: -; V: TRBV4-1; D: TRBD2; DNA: TGCGCCAGCAGCCAAACTGGGACTAGCGGGGCCAAAAACATTCAGTACTTC; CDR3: CASSQTGTSGAKNIQYF
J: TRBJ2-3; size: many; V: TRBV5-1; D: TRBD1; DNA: TGCGCCAGCAGCCCCGGGACAGGGGGCAACATTGATACGCAGTATTTT; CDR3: CASSPGTGGNIDTQYF
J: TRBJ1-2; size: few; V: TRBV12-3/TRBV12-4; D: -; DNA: TGTGCCAGCAGTTTACGGCCAGCCAATGGCTACACCTTC; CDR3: CASSLRPANGYTF
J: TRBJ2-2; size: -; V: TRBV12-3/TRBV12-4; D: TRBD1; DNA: TGTGCCAGCAGTCCGACAGGGGGCGGGGAGCTGTTTTTT; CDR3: CASSPTGGGELFF
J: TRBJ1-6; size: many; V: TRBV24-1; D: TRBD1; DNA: TGTGCCACCAGTGATTCTACAGGGGGACCCAATTCACCCCTCCACTTT; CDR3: CATSDSTGGPNSPLHF
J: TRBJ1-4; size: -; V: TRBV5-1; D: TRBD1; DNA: TGCGCCAGCAGCAAGGGGACAGGGGTAACTAATGAAAAACTGTTTTTT; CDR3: CASSKGTGVTNEKLFF
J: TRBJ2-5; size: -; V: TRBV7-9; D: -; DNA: TGTGCCAGCAGTCACGAGAGAACCCAGTACTTC; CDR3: CASSHERTQYF
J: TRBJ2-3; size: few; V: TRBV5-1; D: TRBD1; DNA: TGCGCCAGCAGCCCGGACAGGGGGGCAAAGGATACGCAGTATTTT; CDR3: CASSPDRGAKDTQYF
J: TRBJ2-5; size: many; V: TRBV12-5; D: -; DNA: TGTGCTAGTGGTTTGATCCCCGGAGAGACCCAGTACTTC; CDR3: CASGLIPGETQYF
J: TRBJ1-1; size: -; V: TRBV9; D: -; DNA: TGTGCCAGCAGCGCCGAGGGGGGTGTAGCTTTCTTT; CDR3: CASSAEGGVAFF